This TCR beta chain was sequenced for a study of T-cell memory formation after mild COVID-19. Study context: Clustering of TCRs was largely donor specific. Study results and caveats: The study detected some responding clones in pre-infection memory, suggesting cross-reactive memory joined. Mostly located in CM and EM were contracting CD4+ clones, with contracting CD8+ clones located in EMRA.

Concerning this clonotype: Its antigen is not known.

5'RACE primed at constant segments yielded TCR alpha and TCR beta cDNA libraries bearing sample barcodes and UMIs. TCRdb independently ran MiXCR on the 5' RACE reads; one entry per CDR3 protein. The repertoire includes approximately 350,000 distinct CDR3 sequences, 28% of them detected once, and approximately 13% sits in the top ten. Losses at the gene ends were 7 bases for V and 2 bases for J; bases not matched to a gene: 6. Germline CDR1 DFQATT, CDR2 SNEGSKA (reference sequence). This CDR3 has 13 residues. The source material was PBMCs or a T cell subset sorted from them (not recorded which). The clonotype comes from an adult woman who had mild COVID-19 (a few samples of this study predate the infection). Cell type and time point are not known. The chain combines TRBV20-1 with TRBJ2-7; 9 bases agree with TRBD1. For the CDR3, the DNA is TGCAGTGGGGGACAGGGCCTAACCTACGAGCAGTACTTC. Its translation: CSGGQGLTYEQYF.